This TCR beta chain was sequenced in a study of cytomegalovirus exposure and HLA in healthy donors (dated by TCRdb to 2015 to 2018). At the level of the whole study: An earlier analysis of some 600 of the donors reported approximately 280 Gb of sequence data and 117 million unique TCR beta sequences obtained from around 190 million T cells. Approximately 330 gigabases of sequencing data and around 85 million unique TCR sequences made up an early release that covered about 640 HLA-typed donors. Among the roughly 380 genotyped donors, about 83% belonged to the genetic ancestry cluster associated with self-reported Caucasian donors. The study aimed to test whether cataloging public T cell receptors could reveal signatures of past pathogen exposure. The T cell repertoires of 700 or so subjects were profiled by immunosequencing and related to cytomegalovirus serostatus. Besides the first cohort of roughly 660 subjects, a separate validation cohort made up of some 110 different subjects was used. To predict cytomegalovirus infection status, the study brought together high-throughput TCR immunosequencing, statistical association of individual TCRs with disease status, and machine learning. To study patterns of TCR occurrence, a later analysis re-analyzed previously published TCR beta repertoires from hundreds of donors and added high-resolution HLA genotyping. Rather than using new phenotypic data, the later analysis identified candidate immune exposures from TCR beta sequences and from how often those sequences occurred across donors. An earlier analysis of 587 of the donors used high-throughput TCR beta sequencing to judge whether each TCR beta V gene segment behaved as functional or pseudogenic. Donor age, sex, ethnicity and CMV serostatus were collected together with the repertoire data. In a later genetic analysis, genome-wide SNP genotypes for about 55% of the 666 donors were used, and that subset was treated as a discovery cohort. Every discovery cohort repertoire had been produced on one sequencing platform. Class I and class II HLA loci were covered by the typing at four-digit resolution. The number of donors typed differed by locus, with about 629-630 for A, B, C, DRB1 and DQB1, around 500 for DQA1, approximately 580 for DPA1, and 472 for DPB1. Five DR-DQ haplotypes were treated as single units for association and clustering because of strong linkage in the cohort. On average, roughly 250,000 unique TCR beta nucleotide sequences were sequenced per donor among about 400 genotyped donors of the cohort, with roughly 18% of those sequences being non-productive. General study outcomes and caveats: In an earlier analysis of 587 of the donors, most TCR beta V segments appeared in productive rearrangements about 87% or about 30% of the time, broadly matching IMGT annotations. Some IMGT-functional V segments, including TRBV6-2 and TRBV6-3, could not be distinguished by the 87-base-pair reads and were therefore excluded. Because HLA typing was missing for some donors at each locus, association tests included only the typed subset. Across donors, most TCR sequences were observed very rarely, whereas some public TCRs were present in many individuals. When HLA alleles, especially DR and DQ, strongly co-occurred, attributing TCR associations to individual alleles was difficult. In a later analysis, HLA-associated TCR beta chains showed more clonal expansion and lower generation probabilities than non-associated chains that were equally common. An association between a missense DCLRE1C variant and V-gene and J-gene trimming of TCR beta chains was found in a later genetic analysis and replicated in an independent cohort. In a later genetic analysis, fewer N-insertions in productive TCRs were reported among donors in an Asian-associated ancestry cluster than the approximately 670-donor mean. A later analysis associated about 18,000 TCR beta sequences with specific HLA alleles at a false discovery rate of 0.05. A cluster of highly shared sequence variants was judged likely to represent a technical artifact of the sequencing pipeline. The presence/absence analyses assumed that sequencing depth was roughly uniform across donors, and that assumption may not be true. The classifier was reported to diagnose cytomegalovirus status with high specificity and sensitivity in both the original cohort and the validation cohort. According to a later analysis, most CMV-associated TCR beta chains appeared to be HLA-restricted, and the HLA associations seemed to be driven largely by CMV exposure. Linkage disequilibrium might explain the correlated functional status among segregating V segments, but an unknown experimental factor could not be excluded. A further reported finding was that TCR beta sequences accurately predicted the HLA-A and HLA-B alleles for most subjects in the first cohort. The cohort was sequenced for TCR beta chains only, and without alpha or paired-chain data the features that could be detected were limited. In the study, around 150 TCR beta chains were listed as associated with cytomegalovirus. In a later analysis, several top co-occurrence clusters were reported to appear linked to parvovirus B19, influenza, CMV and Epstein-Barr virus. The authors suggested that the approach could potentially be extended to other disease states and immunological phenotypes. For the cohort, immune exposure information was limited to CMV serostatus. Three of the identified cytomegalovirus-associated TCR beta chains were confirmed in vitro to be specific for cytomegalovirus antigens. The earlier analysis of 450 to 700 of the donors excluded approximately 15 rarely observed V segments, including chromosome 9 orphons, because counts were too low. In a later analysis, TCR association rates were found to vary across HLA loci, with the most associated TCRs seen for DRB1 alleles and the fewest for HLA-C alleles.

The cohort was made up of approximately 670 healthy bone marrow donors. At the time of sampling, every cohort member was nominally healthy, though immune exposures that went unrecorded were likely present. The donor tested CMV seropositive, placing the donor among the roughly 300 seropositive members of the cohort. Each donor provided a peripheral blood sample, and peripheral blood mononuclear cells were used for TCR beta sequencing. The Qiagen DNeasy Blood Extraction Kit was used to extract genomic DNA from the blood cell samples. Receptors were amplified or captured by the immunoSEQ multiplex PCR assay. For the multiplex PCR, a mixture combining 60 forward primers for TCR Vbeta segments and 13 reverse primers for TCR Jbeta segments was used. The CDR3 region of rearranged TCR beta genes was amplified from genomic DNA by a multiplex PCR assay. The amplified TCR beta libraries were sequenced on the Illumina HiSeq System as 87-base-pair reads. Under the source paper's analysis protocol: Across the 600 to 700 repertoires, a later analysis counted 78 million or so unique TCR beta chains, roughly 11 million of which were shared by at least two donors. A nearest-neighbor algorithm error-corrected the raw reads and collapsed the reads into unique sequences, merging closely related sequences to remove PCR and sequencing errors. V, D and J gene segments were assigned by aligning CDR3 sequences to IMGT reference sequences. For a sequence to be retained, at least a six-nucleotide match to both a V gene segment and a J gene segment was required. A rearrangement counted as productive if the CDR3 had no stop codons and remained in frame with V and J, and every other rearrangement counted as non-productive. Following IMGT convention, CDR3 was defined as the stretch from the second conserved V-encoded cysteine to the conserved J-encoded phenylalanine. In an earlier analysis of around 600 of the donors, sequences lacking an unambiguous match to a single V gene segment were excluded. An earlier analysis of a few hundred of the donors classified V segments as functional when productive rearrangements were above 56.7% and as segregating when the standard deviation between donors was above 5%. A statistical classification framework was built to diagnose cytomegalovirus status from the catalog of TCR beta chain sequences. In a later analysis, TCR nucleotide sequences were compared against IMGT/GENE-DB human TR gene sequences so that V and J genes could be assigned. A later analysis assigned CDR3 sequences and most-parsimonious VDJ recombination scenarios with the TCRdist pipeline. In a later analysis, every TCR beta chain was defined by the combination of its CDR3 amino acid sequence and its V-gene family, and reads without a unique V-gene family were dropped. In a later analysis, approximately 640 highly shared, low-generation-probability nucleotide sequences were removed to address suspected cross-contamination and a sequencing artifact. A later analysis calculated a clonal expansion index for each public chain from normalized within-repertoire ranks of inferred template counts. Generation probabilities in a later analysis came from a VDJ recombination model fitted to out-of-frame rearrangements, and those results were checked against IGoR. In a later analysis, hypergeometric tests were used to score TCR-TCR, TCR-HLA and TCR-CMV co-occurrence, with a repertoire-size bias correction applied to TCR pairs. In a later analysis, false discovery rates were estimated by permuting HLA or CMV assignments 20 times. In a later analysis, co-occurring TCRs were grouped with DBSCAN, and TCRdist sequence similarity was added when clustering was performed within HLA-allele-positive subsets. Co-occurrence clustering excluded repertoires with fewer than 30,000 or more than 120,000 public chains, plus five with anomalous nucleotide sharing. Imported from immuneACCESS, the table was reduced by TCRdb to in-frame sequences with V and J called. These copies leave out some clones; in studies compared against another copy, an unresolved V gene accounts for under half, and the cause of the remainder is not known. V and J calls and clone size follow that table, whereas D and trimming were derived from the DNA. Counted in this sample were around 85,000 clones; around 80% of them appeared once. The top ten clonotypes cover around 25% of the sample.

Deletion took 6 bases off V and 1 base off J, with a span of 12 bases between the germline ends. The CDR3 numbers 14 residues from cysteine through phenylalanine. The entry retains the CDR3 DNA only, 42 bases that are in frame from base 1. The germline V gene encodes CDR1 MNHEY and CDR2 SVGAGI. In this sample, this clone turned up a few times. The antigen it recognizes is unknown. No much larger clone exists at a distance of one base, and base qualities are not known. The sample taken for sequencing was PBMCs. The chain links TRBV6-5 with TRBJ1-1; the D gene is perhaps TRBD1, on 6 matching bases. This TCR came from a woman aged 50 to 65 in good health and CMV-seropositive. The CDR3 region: CASRRYRANTEAFF. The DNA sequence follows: TGTGCCAGCAGGAGATACAGGGCGAACACTGAAGCTTTCTTT.